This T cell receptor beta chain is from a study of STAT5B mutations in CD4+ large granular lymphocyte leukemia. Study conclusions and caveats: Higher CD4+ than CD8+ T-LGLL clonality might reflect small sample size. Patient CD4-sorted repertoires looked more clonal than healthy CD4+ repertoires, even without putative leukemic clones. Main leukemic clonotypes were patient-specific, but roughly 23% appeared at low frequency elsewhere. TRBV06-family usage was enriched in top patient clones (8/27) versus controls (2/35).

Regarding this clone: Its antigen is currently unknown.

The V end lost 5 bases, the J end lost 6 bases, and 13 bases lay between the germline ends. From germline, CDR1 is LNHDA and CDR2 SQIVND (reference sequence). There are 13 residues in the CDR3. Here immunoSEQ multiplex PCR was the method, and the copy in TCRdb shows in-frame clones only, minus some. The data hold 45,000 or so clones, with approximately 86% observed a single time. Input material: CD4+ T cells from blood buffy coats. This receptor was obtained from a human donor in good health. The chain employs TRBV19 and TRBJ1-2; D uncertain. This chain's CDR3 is CASSARTLHGYTF. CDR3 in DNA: TGTGCCAGTAGTGCCCGGACGCTACATGGCTACACCTTC. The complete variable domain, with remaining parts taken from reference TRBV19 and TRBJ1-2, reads DGGITQSPKYLFRKEGQNVTLSCEQNLNHDAMYWYRQDPGQGLRLIYYSQIVNDFQKGDIAEGYSVSREKKESFPLTVTSAQKNPTAFYLCASSARTLHGYTFGSGTRLTVV.